One sample yielded the 6 T cell receptor beta chains listed below, sequenced in a study of cytomegalovirus exposure and HLA in healthy donors. Vbeta (60) and Jbeta (13) primers were used in the PCR. Libraries were prepared by immunoSEQ multiplex PCR; TCRdb keeps only in-frame clonotypes and omits some of them. The sample lists around 150,000 clones, over 70% occurring once. Sequenced: PBMCs. The receptors were gathered from a man younger than 35 in good health and CMV-seropositive.

This chain links TRBV18 with TRBJ2-3, with 7 bases identical to TRBD2. Germline V CDR1 and CDR2: KGHSH, LQKENI. V shed 8 bases, J shed 1 base, and the junction held 12 bases outside the gene matches. CDR3 length: 16 amino acids. This CDR3 reads CASHTTSNRGTDTQYF. In DNA form, the CDR3 reads TGTGCCAGCCATACGACTAGCAATAGGGGCACAGATACGCAGTATTTT.

The rearrangement joins TRBV2 to TRBJ1-2, with D tentatively TRBD1 (5 bases). The germline V gene encodes CDR1 SNHLY and CDR2 FYNNEI. V lost 9 bases, J lost 1 base, and 15 bases lay in between. The CDR3 contains 14 residues. The CDR3 nucleotides read TGTGCCAGTAACGACAGACCTTATAACTATGGCTACACCTTC. Translation gives CASNDRPYNYGYTF.

The rearrangement joins TRBV27 to TRBJ1-5, with 7 bases lining up with TRBD1. V gave up 3 bases and J gave up 2 bases; unmatched junction bases: 1. The CDR3 runs to 14 residues. The germline V gene has CDR1 MNHEY and CDR2 SMNVEV (reference sequence). The DNA of the CDR3 is TGTGCCAGCAGTTTTGGGACAGGCAATCAGCCCCAGCATTTT. Amino acids: CASSFGTGNQPQHF.

V gene TRBV7-9 combines with J gene TRBJ2-7, with D tentatively TRBD1 (6 bases). Germline CDR1 is SEHNR and CDR2 is FQNEAQ (reference sequence). The CDR3 covers 15 residues. V was pared by 5 bases and J by 2 bases, with 16 bases between. CDR3 loop: CASSPRDNGPYEQYF. The CDR3 DNA reads TGTGCCAGCAGCCCCCGGGACAACGGACCCTACGAGCAGTACTTC.

The chain carries TRBV14 and TRBJ2-3; perhaps TRBD2 as D (6 bases). The CDR3 loop spans 16 amino acids. Between the trimmed V and J ends, which lost 1 base and 3 bases, there was a span of 14 bases. Germline assignment: CDR1 SGHDN and CDR2 FVKESK. CDR3 in amino acids: CASSQGTSGWTDTQYF. DNA of the CDR3: TGTGCCAGCAGCCAAGGGACAAGCGGGTGGACAGATACGCAGTATTTT.

The chain joins TRBV6-1 to TRBJ2-5, with TRBD2 identical over 10 bases. The CDR3 runs 14 residues. V lost 3 bases and J lost 5; bases outside the gene matches: 3. Germline V lookup: CDR1 MNHNS, CDR2 SASEGT. For the CDR3, the DNA is TGTGCCAGCAGTGAGATGACTAGCGGGGAGACCCAGTACTTC. Its translation is CASSEMTSGETQYF.